The 23 T cell receptor beta chains below were found in one sample sequenced in a study of blood T cell repertoires in COVID-19 (dated by TCRdb to the early 2020s). Library method: the immunoSEQ multiplex PCR assay. The clones in this table, taken by TCRdb from immuneACCESS, are in-frame only. Not every clone is retained; where verified, under half of the shortfall comes from an unresolved V gene, and the cause of the rest is unknown. For this sample there are 270,000 or so clones; approximately 83% appear just once. The ten largest clones take up roughly 14% of the sample. Material: peripheral blood. These receptors were obtained from a human donor in a cohort sampled during active COVID-19.

The table lists this clone with a count of one. The genes are TRBV6-5 and TRBJ2-7; D is possibly TRBD2 (5 bases). Per germline, CDR1 MNHEY and CDR2 SVGAGI. Deletions cut 7 bases from V and 7 bases from J, with 11 bases between. The CDR3 is 11 residues long. CDR3 DNA: TGTGCCAGCAACGGGGTAGGGGAGCAGTACTTC. This sequence encodes CASNGVGEQYF.

The V and J genes are TRBV14 and TRBJ2-2, with 12 nucleotides matching TRBD2. The trim removed 2 bases at V and 8 bases at J, leaving 9 bases unmatched. Germline V gene sequence: CDR1 SGHDN, CDR2 FVKESK. This CDR3 region has 17 residues. In DNA, the CDR3 is TGTGCCAGCAGCCAACCCGAGACTAGCGGGAGACGGGGGGAGCTGTTTTTT. It encodes CASSQPETSGRRGELFF.

The rearrangement links TRBV9 to TRBJ2-1, with 9 nucleotides matching TRBD2. Trimming took 1 base from V and 8 from J; bases not matched to a gene: 7. Germline V CDR1 and CDR2: SGDLS, YYNGEE. The CDR3 covers 15 residues. In DNA form, the CDR3 reads TGTGCCAGCAGCGTAATGGCTAGCGGGACGGATGAGCAGTTCTTC. Protein sequence: CASSVMASGTDEQFF.

The rearrangement joins TRBV7-6 to TRBJ2-2; D is undetermined. Trimming left V 1 base short and J 6 bases short, with 12 bases between. This CDR3 is built from 15 residues. CDR1 is SGHVS, CDR2 FNYEAQ, per germline. CDR3 amino acids: CASSLDTLVSGELFF. As DNA, the CDR3 is TGTGCCAGCAGCTTAGACACGCTAGTATCCGGGGAGCTGTTTTTT.

This chain links TRBV14 with TRBJ2-2, with 9 bases identical to TRBD1. The V and J ends lost 1 base and 7 bases, in that order; junction bases with no gene match: 10. The CDR3 contains 17 residues. The germline V gene encodes CDR1 SGHDN and CDR2 FVKESK. This chain's CDR3 is CASSQGLLQGANGELFF. CDR3 bases: TGTGCCAGCAGCCAAGGCCTTTTACAGGGGGCTAACGGGGAGCTGTTTTTT.

The chain links TRBV5-1 to TRBJ2-3; 8 bases line up with TRBD2. CDR1 and CDR2 from the germline V gene are SGHRS and YFSETQ. J was trimmed by 2 bases and V by 0 bases; bases with no gene match: 8. This CDR3 is built from 17 residues. The CDR3 sequence is CASSLGSGSGSTDTQYF. In DNA form, the CDR3 reads TGCGCCAGCAGCTTGGGGAGCGGGAGTGGATCCACAGATACGCAGTATTTT. Combining the CDR3 with reference TRBV5-1 and TRBJ2-3 gives the whole variable domain KAGVTQTPRYLIKTRGQQVTLSCSPISGHRSVSWYQQTPGQGLQFLFEYFSETQRNKGNFPGRFSGRQFSNSRSEMNVSTLELGDSALYLCASSLGSGSGSTDTQYFGPGTRLTVL.

The chain carries TRBV3-1 (or the pseudogene TRBV3-2) and TRBJ2-1, with 8 nucleotides matching TRBD1. Germline CDR1 is LGHDT and CDR2 is YNNKEL (reference sequence). Trimming at V came to 0 bases and at J to 6 bases, leaving 4 bases not matched to a gene. The CDR3 contains 15 residues. The CDR3 sequence: CASSQDATGVNEQFF. The CDR3 DNA is TGTGCCAGCAGCCAAGACGCGACAGGGGTCAATGAGCAGTTCTTC.

V is TRBV9 and J is TRBJ1-2, with D possibly matching TRBD1 (5 bases). The V and J ends lost 1 base and 8 bases respectively, with 9 bases between them. Germline V lookup: CDR1 SGDLS, CDR2 YYNGEE. The CDR3 length is 12 residues. DNA of the CDR3: TGTGCCAGCAGCGTACAGGGTGGAGGCTACACCTTC. Residues: CASSVQGGGYTF.

This clone showed up just once. This chain connects TRBV18 to TRBJ1-1; no definite D call. Trimming left V 4 bases short and J 0 bases short, with 9 bases between. The germline V gene has CDR1 KGHSH and CDR2 LQKENI. The CDR3 loop spans 14 amino acids. CDR3 nucleotide sequence: TGTGCCAGCTCACGGGGAGGGATGAACACTGAAGCTTTCTTT. Its translation is CASSRGGMNTEAFF. Based on the CDR3 plus reference TRBV18 and TRBJ1-1, the full variable domain is NAGVMQNPRHLVRRRGQEARLRCSPMKGHSHVYWYRQLPEEGLKFMVYLQKENIIDESGMPKERFSAEFPKEGPSILRIQQVVRGDSAAYFCASSRGGMNTEAFFGQGTRLTVV.

The chain links TRBV2 to TRBJ2-2, with D perhaps TRBD1 (6 bases). The V gene's germline CDR1 is SNHLY and CDR2 FYNNEI. CDR3 length: 13 residues. V gave up 6 bases and J gave up 7 bases, with 12 bases separating them. In DNA, the CDR3 is TGTGCCAGCAGGAAACAGGGAGACGGGGAGCTGTTTTTT. This gives the protein CASRKQGDGELFF.

The chain uses TRBV28 and TRBJ1-5, with 9 bases lining up with TRBD1. The V gene's germline CDR1 is MDHEN and CDR2 SYDVKM. With V trimmed by 8 bases and J by 7 bases, 9 bases remained unmatched. This CDR3 contains 14 residues. The CDR3 coding sequence is TGTGCCAGCGGTCTGACAGGGGGTAGGCAGCCCCAGCATTTT. This codes for CASGLTGGRQPQHF.

V usage is TRBV7-8 and J usage is TRBJ1-6, with a tentative D call TRBD1 (5 bases). Germline V CDR1 and CDR2: SGHVS, FQNEAQ. Deletions cut 5 bases from V and 10 bases from J, with 15 bases between. This CDR3 comprises 14 residues. CDR3 loop: CASSPARGTSPLHF. The CDR3 DNA reads TGTGCCAGCAGCCCCGCTCGGGGGACGTCACCCCTCCACTTT.

The chain combines TRBV5-1 with TRBJ2-1, with 11 bases fitting TRBD2. Losses at the gene ends were 0 bases for V and 3 bases for J; bases not matched to a gene: 14. The germline CDR1 and CDR2 sequences are SGHRS and YFSETQ. The CDR3 contains 20 residues. In DNA, the CDR3 is TGCGCCAGCAGCTTGGCCGAGGGACTAGCGGATTTAAATCGCTACAATGAGCAGTTCTTC. Its protein product is CASSLAEGLADLNRYNEQFF.

This clone appeared once. The V gene is TRBV6-5, the J gene TRBJ2-2, with TRBD1 identical over 7 bases. V lost 8 bases to trimming and J lost 5 bases; unmatched junction nucleotides: 8. Germline CDR1 MNHEY, CDR2 SVGAGI. The CDR3 sequence is 14 residues long. The CDR3 loop is CASFGTVGTGELFF. DNA for the CDR3: TGTGCCAGCTTCGGGACAGTGGGTACCGGGGAGCTGTTTTTT.

This clone has just one count. The chain recombines TRBV18 with TRBJ2-1, with D unresolved. V was shortened by 0 bases and J by 9 bases, with 9 bases between the two germline ends. Per germline, CDR1 KGHSH and CDR2 LQKENI. The CDR3 runs to 13 residues. The CDR3 protein is CASSPPSQIEQFF. The CDR3 DNA reads as TGTGCCAGCTCACCACCGTCCCAGATTGAGCAGTTCTTC. The full variable domain, with the rest looked up from reference TRBV18 and TRBJ2-1, is NAGVMQNPRHLVRRRGQEARLRCSPMKGHSHVYWYRQLPEEGLKFMVYLQKENIIDESGMPKERFSAEFPKEGPSILRIQQVVRGDSAAYFCASSPPSQIEQFFGPGTRLTVL.

This clone occurred a few times. The J gene is TRBJ1-1, the V gene TRBV4-1, with TRBD1 matching 8 bases. Germline V lookup: CDR1 MGHRA, CDR2 YSYEKL. The CDR3 sequence is 17 residues long. Trimming took 3 bases from V and 1 from J; bases not matched to a gene: 10. In DNA, the CDR3 is TGCGCCAGCAGCCATGTTCTCCCCGGGACAGGGAACACTGAAGCTTTCTTT. This encodes CASSHVLPGTGNTEAFF.

This chain links TRBV7-9 with TRBJ2-1, with 11 bases that match TRBD2. Germline trimming cut 2 bases from V and 6 bases from J; bases unmatched to any gene: 6. CDR1 and CDR2 from the germline V gene are SEHNR and FQNEAQ (reference sequence). The CDR3 totals 16 residues. The CDR3 is CASSLRVLAGANEQFF. The CDR3 region has the DNA TGTGCCAGCAGCTTACGGGTACTAGCGGGGGCCAATGAGCAGTTCTTC.

The chain recombines TRBV7-2 with TRBJ2-5, with 9 bases that match TRBD2. The germline gives CDR1 SGHTA, CDR2 FQGNSA. V dropped 1 base and J dropped 8; count of bases not matched to a gene: 5. This CDR3 is built from 14 residues. CDR3 sequence: CASSLVLAGETQYF. For the CDR3, the DNA is TGTGCCAGCAGCTTAGTGTTAGCGGGAGAAACCCAGTACTTC.

This sequence joins TRBV3-1 (or the pseudogene TRBV3-2) and TRBJ2-1; D remains unclear. The CDR3 is 15 residues long. Germline assignment: CDR1 LGHDT and CDR2 YNNKEL (reference sequence). V lost 2 bases to trimming and J lost 9 bases, with 17 bases between them. The CDR3 here is CASSQFTSARSEQFF. Written as DNA, the CDR3 is TGTGCCAGCAGCCAATTTACGTCGGCCCGGAGTGAGCAGTTCTTC.

Only one count was recorded for this clone. The chain has TRBV7-9 and TRBJ2-1, with 8 bases lining up with TRBD2. The CDR3 totals 16 residues. Germline assignment: CDR1 SEHNR and CDR2 FQNEAQ (reference sequence). Unmatched junction bases numbered 15, after V lost 2 bases and J lost 12 bases. The CDR3 loop is CASSLWAGLGDSRQFF. Written as DNA, the CDR3 is TGTGCCAGCAGCTTATGGGCGGGACTAGGAGACTCGCGGCAGTTCTTC.

This clone has a handful of counts. The chain employs TRBV11-2 and TRBJ2-3, with 10 bases fitting TRBD2. The CDR3 covers 16 residues. The germline V gene has CDR1 SGHAT and CDR2 FQNNGV. Germline trimming cut 2 bases from V and 4 bases from J; bases unmatched to any gene: 6. Here the CDR3 reads CASSLLAGGLADTQYF. For the CDR3, the DNA is TGTGCCAGCAGCTTATTAGCGGGAGGTTTGGCAGATACGCAGTATTTT.

Only one count was recorded for this clone. This chain connects TRBV15 to TRBJ2-7, with a weak D call TRBD1 (6 bases). This CDR3 contains 13 residues. From germline, CDR1 is LNHNV and CDR2 YYDKDF (reference sequence). V gave up 5 bases and J gave up 2 bases, with 10 bases separating them. The CDR3 reads CATSQGRTYEQYF. CDR3 sequence (DNA): TGTGCCACCAGCCAGGGGCGAACCTACGAGCAGTACTTC.

The rearrangement uses TRBV6-5 and TRBJ1-4; the D is unclear. Trimming removed 6 bases at V and 5 bases at J, with 16 bases between. Germline CDR1 is MNHEY and CDR2 is SVGAGI. This CDR3 has 15 amino acids. The CDR3 nucleotides read TGTGCCAGCAGGCGTACGAGGGCGTTAAATGAAAAACTGTTTTTT. Protein sequence: CASRRTRALNEKLFF.